The sequence of this T cell receptor (beta chain) was determined in a study of blood T cell repertoires in COVID-19. Across the whole study: Researchers got acute and convalescent COVID-19 samples from the United States, Italy and Spain. Sources were T cells, B-cell-depleted T cells, or PBMCs; the material itself was cDNA or gDNA.

Per the original methods: Amplification of reference gene primers provided the estimated nucleated cell counts. TCRdb keeps only in-frame clones here, not all; method: immunoSEQ multiplex PCR. Clonal size and the V and J genes are those of that table, whereas D and trimming came from the DNA. The sample records 200,000 to 300,000 clones, roughly 80% being singletons. Germline V gene lookup returns CDR1 SGHTS and CDR2 YDEGEE. CDR3 length: 18 amino acids. V lost 4 bases to trimming and J lost 0 bases; unmatched junction nucleotides: 13. The sample consisted of peripheral blood. The J gene is TRBJ2-3, the V gene TRBV5-8; 8 bases are a match to TRBD2. This TCR was recovered from a woman aged 18-30 years with acute or convalescent COVID-19. The CDR3 loop reads CASSPPLREDESTDTQYF. CDR3 nucleotide sequence: TGTGCCAGCAGCCCCCCGTTGCGGGAGGATGAAAGCACAGATACGCAGTATTTT.